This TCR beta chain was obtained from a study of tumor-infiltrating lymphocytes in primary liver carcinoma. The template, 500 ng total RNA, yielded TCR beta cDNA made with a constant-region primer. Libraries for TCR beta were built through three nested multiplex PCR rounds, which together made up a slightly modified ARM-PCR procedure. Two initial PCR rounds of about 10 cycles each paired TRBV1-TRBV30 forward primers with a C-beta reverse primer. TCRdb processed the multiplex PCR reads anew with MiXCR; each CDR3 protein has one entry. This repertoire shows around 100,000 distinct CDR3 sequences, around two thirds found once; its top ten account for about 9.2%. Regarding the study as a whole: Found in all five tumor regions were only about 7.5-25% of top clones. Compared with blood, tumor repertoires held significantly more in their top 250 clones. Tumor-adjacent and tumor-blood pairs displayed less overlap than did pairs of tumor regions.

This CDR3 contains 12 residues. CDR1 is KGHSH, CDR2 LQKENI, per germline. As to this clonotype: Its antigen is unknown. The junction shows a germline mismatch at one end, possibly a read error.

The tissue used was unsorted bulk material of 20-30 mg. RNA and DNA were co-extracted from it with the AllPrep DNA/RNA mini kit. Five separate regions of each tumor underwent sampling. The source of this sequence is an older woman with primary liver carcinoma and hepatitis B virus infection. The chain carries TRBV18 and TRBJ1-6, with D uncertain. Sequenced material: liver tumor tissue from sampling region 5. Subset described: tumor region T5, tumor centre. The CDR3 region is CGSSGFDSPLHF. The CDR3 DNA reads TGTGGCAGCTCAGGTTTTGATTCACCCCTCCACTTT.